Presented here are 21 T cell receptor beta chains from one specimen sequenced in a study of CD8 T cells in Susac syndrome. Random hexamers were used to reverse transcribe an amount of roughly 0.45 to 1 ug RNA. TCRdb independently ran MiXCR on the immunoSEQ multiplex PCR reads; one entry per CDR3 protein. The sample yields under 200,000 distinct CDR3 sequences, about 95% seen once. The specimen was CD8+ T cells from PBMCs. The receptors originated from a human donor with multiple sclerosis.

The rearrangement uses TRBV3-1 and TRBJ2-5, with a tentative D call TRBD2 (5 bases). The CDR3 length is 13 residues. Germline loops: CDR1 LGHDT, CDR2 YNNKEL (reference sequence). V was clipped by 0 bases and J by 5 bases, with 7 bases between them. CDR3: CASSQERRETQYF. The CDR3 DNA follows: TGTGCCAGCAGCCAAGAGCGGAGGGAGACCCAGTACTTC.

This clonotype was counted a few times. The chain uses TRBV2 and TRBJ2-3, with 12 bases that match TRBD2. With V trimmed by 8 bases and J by 1 base, 4 bases remained unmatched. Germline CDR1 and CDR2: SNHLY and FYNNEI. The CDR3 consists of 15 residues. The CDR3: CASRRLAGGTDTQYF. CDR3 coding DNA: TGTGCCAGCCGACGACTAGCGGGGGGCACAGATACGCAGTATTTT.

As DNA, the CDR3 is TGCAGTGCTAGAGTACCACGGGGGTTATTAGATACGCAGTATTTT. This encodes CSARVPRGLLDTQYF. The rearrangement links TRBV20-1 to TRBJ2-3; tentatively, D is TRBD2 (6 bases). The CDR3 sequence is 15 residues long. CDR1 is DFQATT, CDR2 SNEGSKA, per germline (reference sequence). V was pared by 1 base and J by 5 bases, with 16 bases between.

The genes are TRBV7-9 and TRBJ2-1, with 9 bases aligning to TRBD1. Unmatched junction bases numbered 4, after V lost 6 bases and J lost 4 bases. The CDR3 extends over 14 amino acids. CDR1 is SEHNR and CDR2 is FQNEAQ in the germline V gene (reference sequence). This CDR3 is CASRRDRDYNEQFF. The CDR3 DNA is TGTGCCAGCAGGCGGGACAGGGATTACAATGAGCAGTTCTTC. Full variable domain (remainder filled in from reference TRBV7-9 and TRBJ2-1): DTGVSQNPRHKITKRGQNVTFRCDPISEHNRLYWYRQTLGQGPEFLTYFQNEAQLEKSRLLSDRFSAERPKGSFSTLEIQRTEQGDSAMYLCASRRDRDYNEQFFGPGTRLTVL.

The rearrangement joins TRBV29-1 to TRBJ1-2; no firm D call. There are 12 residues in the CDR3. V lost 6 bases and J lost 5, with 13 bases in between. Germline assignment: CDR1 SQVTM and CDR2 ANQGSEA. DNA of the CDR3: TGCAGCGTCTCCCACAGAGAGTATGGCTACACCTTC. Its protein product is CSVSHREYGYTF. Complete variable domain (other parts from reference TRBV29-1 and TRBJ1-2): SAVISQKPSRDICQRGTSLTIQCQVDSQVTMMFWYRQQPGQSLTLIATANQGSEATYESGFVIDKFPISRPNLTFSTLTVSNMSPEDSSIYLCSVSHREYGYTFGSGTRLTVV.

V is TRBV6-1 and J is TRBJ2-7, with 7 positions matching TRBD2. CDR3 length: 13 amino acids. The V and J ends lost 4 bases and 2 bases, in that order; junction bases with no gene match: 2. Germline CDR1 is MNHNS and CDR2 is SASEGT. This CDR3 reads CASSGAGPYEQYF. CDR3 coding DNA: TGTGCCAGCAGTGGAGCGGGGCCCTACGAGCAGTACTTC.

The CDR3: CASSRLAGDADTQYF. For the CDR3, the DNA is TGTGCCAGCAGCCGTCTAGCGGGAGATGCAGATACGCAGTATTTT. This rearrangement joins TRBV7-9 to TRBJ2-3, with TRBD2 identical over 10 bases. The ends lost 5 bases at V and 4 bases at J; junction bases unmatched: 6. Looked up from germline, CDR1 is SEHNR and CDR2 is FQNEAQ (reference sequence). This CDR3 spans 15 amino acids.

This clonotype was recorded only once. The rearrangement uses TRBV20-1 and TRBJ2-7, with 8 nucleotides matching TRBD2. The CDR3 has 13 amino acids. Germline V lookup: CDR1 DFQATT, CDR2 SNEGSKA (reference sequence). V trimming: 4 bases; J trimming: 0 bases; junction bases outside the gene matches: 2. The CDR3 loop reads CSANSGTSYEQYF. In DNA, the CDR3 is TGCAGTGCTAATAGCGGGACCTCCTACGAGCAGTACTTC.

This rearrangement joins TRBV23-1 to TRBJ1-2; D is possibly TRBD1 (5 bases). TRBV23-1 is annotated as an ORF whose role is uncertain. The CDR3 loop spans 12 amino acids. The germline V and J ends were trimmed by 4 bases and 8 bases, with 11 bases remaining between them. CDR3 protein: CASSRQGVGYTF. In DNA, the CDR3 is TGCGCCAGCAGTCGGCAGGGAGTGGGCTACACCTTC.

The V and J genes are TRBV20-1 and TRBJ1-2; no clear D. The V and J ends lost 3 bases and 6 bases respectively, with 14 bases between them. The CDR3 consists of 13 residues. The germline V gene has CDR1 DFQATT and CDR2 SNEGSKA (reference sequence). The CDR3 here is CSASWSQWDGYTF. The CDR3 DNA sequence: TGCAGTGCTAGTTGGTCCCAGTGGGATGGCTACACCTTC.

The chain couples TRBV29-1 to TRBJ1-2; TRBD1 matches 7 bases. Per germline, CDR1 SQVTM and CDR2 ANQGSEA. This CDR3 has 14 amino acids. V lost 5 bases to trimming and J lost 5 bases; unmatched junction nucleotides: 11. The CDR3 loop reads CSVLSTGEEYGYTF. As DNA, the CDR3 is TGCAGCGTTCTCTCCACAGGGGAAGAGTATGGCTACACCTTC.

In DNA form, the CDR3 reads TGCAGTGCTAGCGCCCACACAGGGGGTTTAGGTTCACCCCTCCACTTT. The encoded protein is CSASAHTGGLGSPLHF. V usage is TRBV20-1 and J usage is TRBJ1-6, with 8 bases matching TRBD1. Germline CDR1 and CDR2: DFQATT and SNEGSKA (reference sequence). This CDR3 has 16 amino acids. V lost 3 bases and J lost 9; bases outside the gene matches: 13.

CDR3 nucleotides: TGCGCCAGCAGCTTGGAACCGCTCCCAGATTACGAGCAGTACTTC. It is translated as CASSLEPLPDYEQYF. The chain employs TRBV5-1 and TRBJ2-7; no reliable D call. Deletions cut 0 bases from V and 4 bases from J, with 14 bases between. This CDR3 has 15 amino acids. CDR1 and CDR2 (germline): SGHRS, YFSETQ.

The rearrangement joins TRBV10-2 to TRBJ2-7, with 10 bases lining up with TRBD2. This CDR3 is 14 amino acids long. CDR1 and CDR2 (germline): WSHSY, SAAADI. The junction had 6 bases not matched to a gene; V was cut back by 8 bases and J by 2 bases. DNA for the CDR3: TGCGCCAGCCGATCCGGGACTAGCGCCTACGAGCAGTACTTC. Translated, it gives CASRSGTSAYEQYF.

The chain is built from TRBV27 and TRBJ1-5, with 7 nucleotides matching TRBD1. The junction had 7 bases not matched to a gene; V was cut back by 5 bases and J by 9 bases. The CDR3 sequence is 13 residues long. Germline V gene data show CDR1 as MNHEY and CDR2 as SMNVEV (reference sequence). CDR3 in amino acids: CASSPSRTGPQHF. CDR3 DNA: TGTGCCAGCAGTCCCTCCCGGACAGGGCCCCAGCATTTT.

The gene calls are TRBV7-9 and TRBJ2-1; no reliable D call. Trimming pared 5 bases from V and 7 bases from J, leaving 15 bases between. Per the germline V gene, CDR1 is SEHNR and CDR2 is FQNEAQ (reference sequence). There are 14 residues in the CDR3. Here the CDR3 reads CASSPLGPENEQFF. For the CDR3, the DNA is TGTGCCAGCAGCCCCCTCGGGCCTGAGAATGAGCAGTTCTTC.

The chain recombines TRBV19 with TRBJ2-7, with no clear D. The V gene lost 5 bases and the J gene lost 3 bases, with 5 bases spanning the gap. The CDR3 extends over 11 amino acids. From germline, CDR1 is LNHDA and CDR2 SQIVND (reference sequence). The CDR3 sequence: CASSGDYEQYF. The CDR3 DNA sequence: TGTGCCAGTAGTGGGGACTACGAGCAGTACTTC.

The V call is TRBV5-6, the J call TRBJ1-5; possible D gene TRBD1, 6 bases. Trimming removed 4 bases from V and 7 bases from J, with 15 bases in between. Per germline, CDR1 SGHDT and CDR2 YYEEEE. The CDR3 is 14 amino acids. The CDR3 reads CASSTNREAQPQHF. The CDR3 DNA follows: TGTGCCAGCAGCACAAACAGGGAGGCCCAGCCCCAGCATTTT.

The rearrangement uses TRBV20-1 and TRBJ1-5; TRBD1 agrees at 9 bases. The germline gives CDR1 DFQATT, CDR2 SNEGSKA (reference sequence). The CDR3 runs to 16 residues. The V and J ends lost 0 bases and 3 bases, in that order; junction bases with no gene match: 6. CDR3 DNA sequence: TGCAGTGCTAGAGAAAGGACAGGGGAAACCAATCAGCCCCAGCATTTT. Its translation: CSARERTGETNQPQHF.

The V and J genes are TRBV20-1 and TRBJ1-5; D possibly corresponds to TRBD1 (5 bases). Germline-derived CDR1 and CDR2 are DFQATT and SNEGSKA (reference sequence). This CDR3 has 14 residues. The V end was cut by 0 bases, the J end by 6 bases, with 12 bases between. The CDR3 protein is CSARDAWGGQPQHF. The CDR3 bases are TGCAGTGCTAGAGATGCCTGGGGGGGTCAGCCCCAGCATTTT.

The V and J genes are TRBV23-1 and TRBJ2-7, with D unresolved. TRBV23-1 is annotated as an ORF whose role is uncertain. V gave up 0 bases and J gave up 4 bases, with 13 bases separating them. The CDR3 contains 15 residues. The CDR3 sequence: CASSQSAVQTYEQYF. CDR3 bases: TGCGCCAGCAGTCAATCGGCGGTACAGACGTACGAGCAGTACTTC.